The present entry profiles one TCR beta chain with its context. Its antigen is still unknown. In germline, CDR1 is GTSNPN, CDR2 SVGIG (reference sequence). CDR3 length: 16 amino acids. Losses at the gene ends were 2 bases for V and 5 bases for J; bases not matched to a gene: 12. Profiling relied on immunoSEQ multiplex PCR, and the TCRdb table lists in-frame clones only, not all of them. The repertoire consists of tens of thousands of clones, with about 94% occurring once and the leading ten covering 1.4%. The record originates from a study of cytomegalovirus exposure and HLA in healthy donors. Broader study findings: Investigators reported more than 150 TCR beta chains as tied to cytomegalovirus.

The V gene is TRBV30, the J gene TRBJ2-3; 8 bases align to TRBD1. Specimen: PBMCs. This TCR derives from a man aged 18-30 years in good health and CMV-seropositive. CDR3 sequence (DNA): TGTGCCTGGAGTCCTATGACAGGGGAAGGCAGAGATACGCAGTATTTT. Translation: CAWSPMTGEGRDTQYF.